This T cell receptor beta chain was documented in a study of T cell changes during pregnancy in multiple sclerosis. Repertoires were generated with immunoSEQ multiplex PCR, while TCRdb's copy carries only in-frame clones and drops some. Among tens of thousands of clones listed, 94% were seen once. Germline V gene sequence: CDR1 PRHDT, CDR2 FYEKMQ (reference sequence). V was pared by 2 bases and J by 4 bases, with 11 bases between. This CDR3 is built from 14 residues. The sequence came from a female donor with multiple sclerosis, enrolled in a pregnancy study. The material sequenced was peripheral blood, taken in the third trimester of pregnancy. The V and J genes are TRBV13 and TRBJ1-2, with D possibly TRBD1 on 6 matching bases. CDR3 nucleotide sequence: TGTGCCAGCAGCTTAAGGGACATGGCCTATGGCTACACCTTC. Translation: CASSLRDMAYGYTF.